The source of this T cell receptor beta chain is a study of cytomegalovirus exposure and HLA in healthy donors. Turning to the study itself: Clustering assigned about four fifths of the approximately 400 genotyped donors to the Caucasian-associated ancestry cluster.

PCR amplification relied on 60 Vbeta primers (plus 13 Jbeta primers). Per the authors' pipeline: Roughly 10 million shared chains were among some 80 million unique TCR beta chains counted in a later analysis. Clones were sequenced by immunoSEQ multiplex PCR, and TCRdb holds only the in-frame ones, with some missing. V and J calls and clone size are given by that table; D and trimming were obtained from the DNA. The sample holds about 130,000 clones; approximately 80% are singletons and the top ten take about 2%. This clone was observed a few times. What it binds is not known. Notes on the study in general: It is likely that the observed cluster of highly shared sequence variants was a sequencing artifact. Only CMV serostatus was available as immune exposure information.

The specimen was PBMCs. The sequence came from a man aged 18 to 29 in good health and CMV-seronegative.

DNA for the CDR3: TGTGCCAGCAGCTTACGTCGACATGACAAAAACATTCAGTACTTC. Its translation: CASSLRRHDKNIQYF. The gene calls are TRBV7-2 and TRBJ2-4; the D is unclear. The ends were cut back, 2 bases at V and 3 bases at J, with 11 bases in the middle. The V gene's germline CDR1 is SGHTA and CDR2 FQGNSA. This CDR3 is 15 amino acids long.